This is a list of T cell receptor beta chains from one sample in a study of blood T cell repertoires in COVID-19. Only in-frame clones appear in the TCRdb table, and some are missing; sequencing was by immunoSEQ multiplex PCR. The sample yields around 150,000 clones, 85% to 95% seen once. Material: peripheral blood. The receptors stem from a woman aged 50 to 65 with acute or convalescent COVID-19. CDR3s include the opening cysteine and the closing phenylalanine or tryptophan. The D gene is left open where the match is weak. Clone size, where shown, is once, few, many, or a class for clones that have expanded.

size	D	V	J	CDR3	DNA
.	.	TRBV27	TRBJ2-1	CASSPRYNEQFF	TGTGCCAGCAGCCCTAGGTACAATGAGCAGTTCTTC
.	TRBD1	TRBV5-1	TRBJ1-2	CASSFGQGVNYGYTF	TGCGCCAGCAGCTTTGGACAGGGAGTTAACTATGGCTACACCTTC
.	.	TRBV4-1	TRBJ1-6	CASSQDVGNSPLHF	TGCGCCAGCAGCCAAGATGTCGGGAATTCACCCCTCCACTTT
.	TRBD2	TRBV9	TRBJ2-7	CASGGGRGEQYF	TGTGCCAGCGGAGGCGGGAGGGGAGAGCAGTACTTC
.	TRBD1	TRBV9	TRBJ2-1	CASSVDRGRNEQFF	TGTGCCAGCAGCGTAGACAGGGGTCGCAATGAGCAGTTCTTC
.	.	TRBV9	TRBJ2-3	CASSVATVSTDTQYF	TGTGCCAGCAGCGTAGCGACAGTAAGCACAGATACGCAGTATTTT
once	.	TRBV7-6	TRBJ1-2	CASSLGDRFDYGYTF	TGTGCCAGCAGCTTAGGAGACAGGTTCGACTATGGCTACACCTTC
once	.	TRBV5-5	TRBJ1-6	CASSLGSLTRTLHF	TGTGCCAGCAGTTTGGGGAGTTTAACTAGGACCCTCCACTTT
.	TRBD2	TRBV19	TRBJ2-5	CASTSRMAGGPGTQYF	TGTGCCAGTACCTCCAGAATGGCGGGAGGGCCGGGGACCCAGTACTTC
few	.	TRBV11-2	TRBJ2-2	CASSLGVSGTGELFF	TGTGCCAGCAGCTTAGGAGTTTCGGGCACCGGGGAGCTGTTTTTT
.	.	TRBV10-3	TRBJ2-7	CAIKTGEAGYEQYF	TGTGCCATCAAAACAGGGGAGGCCGGCTACGAGCAGTACTTC